This T cell receptor beta chain was sequenced for a study of shared clonotypes between healthy human individuals. The wider study: The donor group consisted of a couple of women and a few men, aged 18 to 49. Points from the study as a whole: When naive CD4 clonotypes were compared across several donors, approximately 5% were shared. What naive subsets generally showed was a larger estimated richness than memory subsets showed.

Profiling relied on immunoSEQ multiplex PCR, and the TCRdb table lists in-frame clones only, not all of them. This sample has over a million clones, with 98% found just once. Only one count was recorded for this clone. What it recognizes is unknown. Trimming removed 5 bases at V and 0 bases at J, with 13 bases between. The CDR3 covers 15 residues. Germline lookup yields CDR1 SGHVS and CDR2 FQNEAQ. The sample was naive CD4+ T cells sorted from blood. Documented subset: CD45RA+ positively selected. This sequence was found in a man in his thirties or forties in good health. This chain joins TRBV7-8 and TRBJ1-1, with a tentative D call TRBD1 (5 bases). The CDR3 bases are TGTGCCAGCAGCCTTAGACAGAACTTGAACACTGAAGCTTTCTTT. This gives the protein CASSLRQNLNTEAFF.